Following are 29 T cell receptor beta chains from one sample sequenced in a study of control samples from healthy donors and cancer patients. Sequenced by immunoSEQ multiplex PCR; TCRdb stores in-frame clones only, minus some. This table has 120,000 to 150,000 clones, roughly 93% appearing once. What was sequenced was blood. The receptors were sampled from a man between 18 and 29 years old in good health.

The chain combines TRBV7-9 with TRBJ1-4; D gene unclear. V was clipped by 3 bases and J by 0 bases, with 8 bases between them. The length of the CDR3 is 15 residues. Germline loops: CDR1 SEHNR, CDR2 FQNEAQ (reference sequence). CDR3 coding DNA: TGTGCCAGCAGCTTTGGTGGGGCAACTAATGAAAAACTGTTTTTT. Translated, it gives CASSFGGATNEKLFF.

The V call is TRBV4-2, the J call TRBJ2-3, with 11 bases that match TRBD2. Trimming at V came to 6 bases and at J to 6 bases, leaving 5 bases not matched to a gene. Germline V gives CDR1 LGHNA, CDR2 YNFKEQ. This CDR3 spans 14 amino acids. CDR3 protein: CASRGGLAGDTQYF. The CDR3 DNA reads TGTGCCAGCAGGGGAGGACTAGCGGGCGATACGCAGTATTTT.

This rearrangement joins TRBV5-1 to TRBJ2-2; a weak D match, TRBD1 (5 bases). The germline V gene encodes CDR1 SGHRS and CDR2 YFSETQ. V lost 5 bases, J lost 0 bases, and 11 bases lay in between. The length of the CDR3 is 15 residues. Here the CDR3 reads CASRQVGANTGELFF. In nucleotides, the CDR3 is TGCGCCAGCAGACAGGTTGGAGCGAACACCGGGGAGCTGTTTTTT.

The CDR3 DNA is TGTGCCAGCAGTATTCGCTACAATGAGCAGTTCTTC. Protein sequence: CASSIRYNEQFF. The chain has TRBV27 and TRBJ2-1; D not certain. The germline V gene encodes CDR1 MNHEY and CDR2 SMNVEV (reference sequence). This CDR3 is built from 12 residues. V was cut by 5 bases and J by 3 bases, with 5 bases left in between.

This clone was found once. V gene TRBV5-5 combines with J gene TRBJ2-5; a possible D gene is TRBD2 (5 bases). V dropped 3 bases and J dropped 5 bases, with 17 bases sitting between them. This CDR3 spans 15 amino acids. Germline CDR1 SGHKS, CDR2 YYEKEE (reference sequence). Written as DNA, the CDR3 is TGTGCCAGCAGCTCGGGCCATACCCCGGGGGAGACCCAGTACTTC. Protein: CASSSGHTPGETQYF.

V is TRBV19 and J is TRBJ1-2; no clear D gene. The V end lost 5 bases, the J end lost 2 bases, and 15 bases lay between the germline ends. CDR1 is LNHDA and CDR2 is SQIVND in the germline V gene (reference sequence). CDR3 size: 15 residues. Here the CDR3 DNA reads TGTGCCAGTAGTTCACTAAGGGAAATAAACTATGGCTACACCTTC. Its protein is CASSSLREINYGYTF.

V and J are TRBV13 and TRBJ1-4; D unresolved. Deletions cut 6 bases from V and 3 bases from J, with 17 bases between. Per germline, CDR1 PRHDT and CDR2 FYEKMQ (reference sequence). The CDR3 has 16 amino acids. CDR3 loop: CASRPQEVRSNEKLFF. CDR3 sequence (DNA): TGTGCCAGCAGACCCCAGGAGGTCCGGTCTAATGAAAAACTGTTTTTT.

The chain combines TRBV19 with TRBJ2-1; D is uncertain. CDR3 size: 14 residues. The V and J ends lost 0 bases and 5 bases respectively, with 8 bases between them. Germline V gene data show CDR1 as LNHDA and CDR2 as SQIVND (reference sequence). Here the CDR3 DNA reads TGTGCCAGTAGTATAGATGGTGGAGACAATGAGCAGTTCTTC. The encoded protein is CASSIDGGDNEQFF. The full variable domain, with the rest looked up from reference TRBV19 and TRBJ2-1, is DGGITQSPKYLFRKEGQNVTLSCEQNLNHDAMYWYRQDPGQGLRLIYYSQIVNDFQKGDIAEGYSVSREKKESFPLTVTSAQKNPTAFYLCASSIDGGDNEQFFGPGTRLTVL.

DNA of the CDR3: TGTGCCAGCAGCCAAGATTGGTCAGGGGCCCCTGGGGAGCTGTTTTTT. Translating it yields CASSQDWSGAPGELFF. V gene TRBV3-1 (or the pseudogene TRBV3-2) combines with J gene TRBJ2-2; perhaps TRBD1 as D (6 bases). CDR1 LGHDT and CDR2 YNNKEL come from the germline V gene (reference sequence). There are 16 residues in the CDR3. V was cut by 0 bases and J by 8 bases, with 16 bases left in between.

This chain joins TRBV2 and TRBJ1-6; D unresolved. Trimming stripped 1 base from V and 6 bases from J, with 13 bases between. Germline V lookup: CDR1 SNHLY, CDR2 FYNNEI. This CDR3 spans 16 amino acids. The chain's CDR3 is CASSEVGTAINSPLHF. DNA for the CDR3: TGTGCCAGCAGTGAAGTAGGTACAGCCATTAATTCACCCCTCCACTTT.

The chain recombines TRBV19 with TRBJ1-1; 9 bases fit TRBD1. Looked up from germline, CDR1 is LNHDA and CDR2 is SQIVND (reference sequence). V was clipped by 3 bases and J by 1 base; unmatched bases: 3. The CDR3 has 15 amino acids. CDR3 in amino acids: CASSMGTGPNTEAFF. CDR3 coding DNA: TGTGCCAGTAGTATGGGGACAGGGCCGAACACTGAAGCTTTCTTT.

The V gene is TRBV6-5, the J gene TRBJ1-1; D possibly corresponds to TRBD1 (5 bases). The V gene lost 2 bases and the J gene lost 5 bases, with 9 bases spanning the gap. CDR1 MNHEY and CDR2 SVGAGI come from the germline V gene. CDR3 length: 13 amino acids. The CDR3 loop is CASSYRRETEAFF. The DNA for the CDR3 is TGTGCCAGCAGTTACCGCAGGGAGACTGAAGCTTTCTTT.

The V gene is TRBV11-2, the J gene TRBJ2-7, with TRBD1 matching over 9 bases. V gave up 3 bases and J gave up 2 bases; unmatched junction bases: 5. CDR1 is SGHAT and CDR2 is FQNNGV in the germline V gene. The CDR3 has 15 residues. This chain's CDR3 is CASSLVGQGTYEQYF. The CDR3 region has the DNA TGTGCCAGCAGCTTGGTCGGACAGGGGACCTACGAGCAGTACTTC.

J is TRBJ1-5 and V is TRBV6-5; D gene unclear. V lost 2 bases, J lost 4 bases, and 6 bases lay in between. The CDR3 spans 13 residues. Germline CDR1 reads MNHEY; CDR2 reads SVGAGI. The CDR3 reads CASSYRLNQPQHF. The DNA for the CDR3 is TGTGCCAGCAGTTACCGATTGAATCAGCCCCAGCATTTT.

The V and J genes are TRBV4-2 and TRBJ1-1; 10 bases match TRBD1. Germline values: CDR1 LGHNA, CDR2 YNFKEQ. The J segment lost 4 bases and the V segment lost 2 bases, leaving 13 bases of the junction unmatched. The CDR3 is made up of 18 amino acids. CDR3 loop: CASSQNVGQGSRSTEAFF. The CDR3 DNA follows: TGTGCCAGCAGCCAAAACGTGGGACAGGGGTCCAGGAGCACTGAAGCTTTCTTT.

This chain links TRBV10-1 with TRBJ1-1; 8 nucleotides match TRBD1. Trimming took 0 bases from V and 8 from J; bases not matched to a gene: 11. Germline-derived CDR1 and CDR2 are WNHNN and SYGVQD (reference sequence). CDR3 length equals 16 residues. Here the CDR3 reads CASSESKQGEIIEAFF. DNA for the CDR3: TGCGCCAGCAGTGAGTCGAAACAGGGGGAGATTATAGAAGCTTTCTTT.

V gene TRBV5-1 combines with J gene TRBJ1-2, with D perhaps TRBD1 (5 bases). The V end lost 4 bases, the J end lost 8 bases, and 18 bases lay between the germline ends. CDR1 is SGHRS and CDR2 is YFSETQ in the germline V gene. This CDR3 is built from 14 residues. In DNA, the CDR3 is TGCGCCAGCAGCCAGGGAGGGTCCAGTTCCGGCTACACCTTC. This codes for CASSQGGSSSGYTF.

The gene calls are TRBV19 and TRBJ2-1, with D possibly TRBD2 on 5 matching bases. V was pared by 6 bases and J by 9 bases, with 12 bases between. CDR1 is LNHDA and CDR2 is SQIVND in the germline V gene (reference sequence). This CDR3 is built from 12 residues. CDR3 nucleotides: TGTGCCAGTAGCAAAGACTACGGTGAGCAGTTCTTC. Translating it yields CASSKDYGEQFF.

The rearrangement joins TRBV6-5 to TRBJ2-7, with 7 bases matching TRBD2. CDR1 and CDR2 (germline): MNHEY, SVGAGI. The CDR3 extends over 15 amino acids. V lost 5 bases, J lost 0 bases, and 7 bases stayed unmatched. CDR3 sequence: CASSRGGKSSYEQYF. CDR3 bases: TGTGCCAGCAGTCGGGGAGGGAAAAGCTCCTACGAGCAGTACTTC.

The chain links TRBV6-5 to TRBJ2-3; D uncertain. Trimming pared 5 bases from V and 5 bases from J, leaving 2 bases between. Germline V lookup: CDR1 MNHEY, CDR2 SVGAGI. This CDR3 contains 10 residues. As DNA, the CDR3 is TGTGCCAGCAGTCAAGATACGCAGTATTTT. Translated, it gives CASSQDTQYF.

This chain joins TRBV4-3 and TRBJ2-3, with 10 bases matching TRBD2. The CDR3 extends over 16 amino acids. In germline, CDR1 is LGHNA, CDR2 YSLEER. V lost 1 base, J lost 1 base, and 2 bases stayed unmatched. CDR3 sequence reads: CASSQVGTSGTDTQYF. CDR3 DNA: TGCGCCAGCAGCCAAGTCGGGACTAGCGGCACAGATACGCAGTATTTT.

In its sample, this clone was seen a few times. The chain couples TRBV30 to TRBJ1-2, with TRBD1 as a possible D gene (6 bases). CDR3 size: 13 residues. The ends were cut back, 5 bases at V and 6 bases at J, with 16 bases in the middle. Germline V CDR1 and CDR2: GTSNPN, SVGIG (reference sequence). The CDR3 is CAWYREMGNGYTF. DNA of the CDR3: TGTGCCTGGTACAGGGAGATGGGGAATGGCTACACCTTC.

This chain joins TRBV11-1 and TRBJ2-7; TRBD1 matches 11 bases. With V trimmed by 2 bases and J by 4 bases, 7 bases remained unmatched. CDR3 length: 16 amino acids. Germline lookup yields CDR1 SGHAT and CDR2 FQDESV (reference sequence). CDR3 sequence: CASSLFGTGGRYEQYF. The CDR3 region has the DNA TGTGCCAGCAGCTTATTCGGGACAGGGGGACGGTACGAGCAGTACTTC.

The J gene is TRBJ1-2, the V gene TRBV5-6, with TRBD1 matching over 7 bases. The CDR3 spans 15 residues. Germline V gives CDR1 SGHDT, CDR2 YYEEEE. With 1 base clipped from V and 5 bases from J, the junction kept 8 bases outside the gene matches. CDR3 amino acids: CASSLPTGVRYGYTF. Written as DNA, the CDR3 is TGTGCCAGCAGCTTGCCCACAGGGGTAAGGTATGGCTACACCTTC.

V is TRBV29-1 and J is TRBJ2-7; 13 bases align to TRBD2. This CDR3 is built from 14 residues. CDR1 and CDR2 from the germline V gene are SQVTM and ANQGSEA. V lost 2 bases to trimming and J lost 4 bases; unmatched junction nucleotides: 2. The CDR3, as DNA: TGCAGCGTTGAAAGGACTAGCGGGAGTTACGAGCAGTACTTC. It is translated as CSVERTSGSYEQYF.

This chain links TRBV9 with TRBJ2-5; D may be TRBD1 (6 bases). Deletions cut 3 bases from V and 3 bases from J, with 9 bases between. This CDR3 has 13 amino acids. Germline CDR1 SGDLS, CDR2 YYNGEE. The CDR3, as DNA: TGTGCCAGCAGCGGGAGACAGGAAGAGACCCAGTACTTC. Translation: CASSGRQEETQYF.

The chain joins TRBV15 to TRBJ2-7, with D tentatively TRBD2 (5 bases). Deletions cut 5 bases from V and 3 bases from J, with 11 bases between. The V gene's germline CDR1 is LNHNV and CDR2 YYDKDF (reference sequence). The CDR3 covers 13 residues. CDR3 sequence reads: CATSPRGVYEQYF. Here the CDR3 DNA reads TGTGCCACCAGCCCCCGGGGAGTCTACGAGCAGTACTTC.

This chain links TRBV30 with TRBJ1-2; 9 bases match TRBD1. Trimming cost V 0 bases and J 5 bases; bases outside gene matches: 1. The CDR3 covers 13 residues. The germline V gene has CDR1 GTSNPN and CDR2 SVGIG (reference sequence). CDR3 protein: CAWSVGTGYGYTF. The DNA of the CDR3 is TGTGCCTGGAGTGTGGGGACAGGGTATGGCTACACCTTC.

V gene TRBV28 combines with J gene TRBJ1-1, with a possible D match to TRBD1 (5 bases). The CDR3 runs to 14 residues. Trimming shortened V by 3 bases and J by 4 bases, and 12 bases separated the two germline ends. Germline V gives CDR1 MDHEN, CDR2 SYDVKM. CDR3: CASSLGRGGTEAFF. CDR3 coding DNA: TGTGCCAGCAGTTTGGGAAGGGGAGGCACTGAAGCTTTCTTT.